This T cell receptor beta chain stems from a study of response to subunit inactivated influenza vaccine. The study, taken as a whole, reports: It was the authors' suggestion that each seasonal influenza vaccination recruits few new T cells.

Trimming removed 5 bases at V and 4 bases at J, with 5 bases between. The germline CDR1 and CDR2 sequences are KGHDR and SFDVKD. This CDR3 contains 11 residues. There are a few counts of this clonotype. Its antigen is not known. TCRdb called the RT-PCR reads again in MiXCR, with one record for every CDR3 protein. The sample holds roughly 710,000 distinct CDR3 sequences, around 13% seen once. The receptor was derived from a man between 45 and 60 years old who received an inactivated influenza vaccine. The chain joins TRBV24-1 to TRBJ2-7; D is unresolved. The material sequenced was PBMCs from blood, taken 14 to 15 days before vaccination. In DNA form, the CDR3 reads TGTGCCACCAGTGTCGGGTACGAGCAGTACTTC. The encoded protein is CATSVGYEQYF.